This T cell receptor (beta chain) was sequenced in a study of glioma-infiltrating T cells. Study conclusions and caveats: Tissue and blood shared very few CDR3 sequences.

Looked up from germline, CDR1 is SGHAT and CDR2 is FQNNGV. V lost 3 bases and J lost 9; bases outside the gene matches: 8. The CDR3 runs to 15 residues. With respect to this clonotype: The antigen remains undetermined.

TCR alpha and beta CDR3 regions were amplified from RNA using iRepertoire nested multiplex PCR. Input was about 95-400 ng of tissue mRNA or PBMC total RNA. From the multiplex PCR reads, TCRdb called clonotypes with MiXCR, one entry per CDR3 protein. The sample has about 140,000 distinct CDR3 sequences; 39% are singletons. The receptor was isolated from a human donor with low-grade glioma or glioblastoma, undergoing nonglioma brain surgery, or in good health (not recorded which). The sample comprised glioma tissue, nonneoplastic brain tissue, or PBMCs (not recorded which). This chain uses TRBV11-2 with TRBJ1-6; TRBD1 agrees at 7 bases. Here the CDR3 DNA reads TGTGCCAGCAGCTTGACAGGGTCGGGGATTTCACCCCTCCACTTT. Translation: CASSLTGSGISPLHF.